One sample yielded the 3 T cell receptor beta chains listed below, sequenced in a study of blood T cell repertoires in COVID-19. Profiled with immunoSEQ multiplex PCR; TCRdb holds only in-frame clones, not every one. This table holds 45,000 to 70,000 clones, about 88% found once. Sequencing used peripheral blood. These receptor sequences come from a woman aged 60-75 years with active COVID-19.

The rearrangement uses TRBV5-4 and TRBJ1-1, with 9 bases identical to TRBD1. Germline V gives CDR1 SGHNT, CDR2 YYREEE (reference sequence). The CDR3 is made up of 13 amino acids. J lost 5 bases, V lost 4 bases, and 3 bases had no gene match. DNA of the CDR3: TGTGCCAGCAGCACGGACAGGGGAACTGAAGCTTTCTTT. Amino acids: CASSTDRGTEAFF.

V and J are TRBV6-5 and TRBJ1-4; D unresolved. Germline assignment: CDR1 MNHEY and CDR2 SVGAGI. V lost 6 bases and J lost 5, with 16 bases in between. This CDR3 comprises 15 residues. The CDR3 DNA sequence: TGTGCCAGCAGACACCTGCGGCAGTTCAATGAAAAACTGTTTTTT. Amino acid sequence: CASRHLRQFNEKLFF.

The CDR3 bases are TGTGCCAGCTCACCGGGTTCTTCGCGGCCCCTCCACTTT. This encodes CASSPGSSRPLHF. The gene calls are TRBV18 and TRBJ1-6; D not resolved. CDR1 is KGHSH and CDR2 is LQKENI in the germline V gene. Between the trimmed V and J ends, which lost 3 bases and 13 bases, there was a span of 13 bases. The CDR3 extends over 13 amino acids.